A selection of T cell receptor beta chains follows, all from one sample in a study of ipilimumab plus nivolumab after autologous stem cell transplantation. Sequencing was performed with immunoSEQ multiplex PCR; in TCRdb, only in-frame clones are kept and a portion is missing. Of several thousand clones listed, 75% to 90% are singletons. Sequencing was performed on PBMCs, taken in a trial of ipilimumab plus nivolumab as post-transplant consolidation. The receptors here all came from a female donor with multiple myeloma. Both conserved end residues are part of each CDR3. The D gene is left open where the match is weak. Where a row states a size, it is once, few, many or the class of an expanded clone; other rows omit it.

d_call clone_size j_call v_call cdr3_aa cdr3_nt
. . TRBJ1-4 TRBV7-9 CASSLWSRVGAATNEKLFF TGTGCCAGCAGCTTATGGTCTCGTGTCGGTGCCGCAACTAATGAAAAACTGTTTTTT
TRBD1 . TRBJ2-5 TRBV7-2 CASSSSTGGETQYF TGTGCCAGCAGCTCCTCGACAGGGGGGGAGACCCAGTACTTC
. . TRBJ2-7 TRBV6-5 CASSDAGSSYEQYF TGTGCCAGCAGTGACGCGGGGAGCTCCTACGAGCAGTACTTC
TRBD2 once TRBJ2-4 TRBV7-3 CASSLSSGLEYIQYF TGTGCCAGCAGCTTAAGTTCGGGACTAGAATACATTCAGTACTTC
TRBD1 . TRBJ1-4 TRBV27 CASSWTGAIASNEKLFF TGTGCCAGCAGTTGGACAGGGGCAATAGCAAGTAATGAAAAACTGTTTTTT
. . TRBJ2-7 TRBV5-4 CASSLRSGVLYEQYF TGTGCCAGCAGCCTACGGAGCGGAGTCCTCTACGAGCAGTACTTC
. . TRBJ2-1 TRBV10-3 CAISDRSSSGSGSYNEQFF TGTGCCATCAGTGATAGGTCAAGTTCGGGGAGTGGCTCCTACAATGAGCAGTTCTTC
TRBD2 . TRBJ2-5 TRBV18 CASSRGLAGEETQYF TGTGCCAGCTCACGCGGACTAGCGGGAGAAGAGACCCAGTACTTC
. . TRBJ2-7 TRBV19 CASSSALYEQYF TGTGCCAGTAGTTCGGCACTCTACGAGCAGTACTTC
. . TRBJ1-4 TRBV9 CASSAEGRANEKLFF TGTGCCAGCAGCGCTGAGGGACGGGCAAATGAAAAACTGTTTTTT
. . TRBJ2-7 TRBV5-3 CARSQDPSSLREQYF TGTGCCAGAAGCCAGGACCCTTCGTCGCTACGAGAGCAGTACTTC
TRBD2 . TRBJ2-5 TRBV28 CASSTSARGAQYF TGTGCCAGCAGTACTAGCGCCCGTGGGGCCCAGTACTTC
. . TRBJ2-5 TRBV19 CASSIGISYQETQYF TGTGCCAGTAGTATCGGGATATCGTACCAAGAGACCCAGTACTTC
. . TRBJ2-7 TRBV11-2 CASSLIYEQYF TGTGCCAGCAGCTTAATCTACGAGCAGTACTTC